The following is a T cell receptor beta chain sequence with its context. Which antigen it targets is not known. Base qualities are not recorded, but no much larger clone differs from it by a single base. V loses 4 bases of germline sequence and J loses 2 bases, and the interval between the two ends is 9 bases. Including cysteine and phenylalanine, the CDR3 has 14 amino acids. Only the CDR3 DNA stays, 42 bases, in frame from base 1. Donors were roughly 40 systemically healthy Caucasian individuals from Russia aged roughly 6 to 90 years. Ten milliliters of peripheral blood were drawn from each donor into EDTA-treated Vacutainer tubes. Ficoll-Paque density-gradient centrifugation was used to isolate PBMCs, with at least 6.5 million obtained per sample. Total RNA, at least 5.5 micrograms per sample, was extracted from PBMCs with Trizol reagent. For every donor, an aliquot of PBMCs went through flow cytometry to measure the percentages of naive CD45RAhigh/CD27high T cells.

This entry is derived from a study of blood T cells in healthy people across ages (dated by TCRdb to 2014 to 2015). General notes on the study: In model experiments, template switching captured about one uniquely barcoded TCR beta cDNA molecule for every two T cells. The study analyzed two additional independent replicas of 1 million unique cDNA reads from the same blood draw for two donors, one aged 18 to 30 and one aged 80 or older. Using deep sequencing normalized with unique cDNA molecular identifiers, the study measured how TCR beta repertoire diversity changes with age. To avoid experimental bias, donors of different ages were distributed randomly across sequencing lanes. Four age groups were formed from the donors: young (average approximately 15 years), middle-aged (more than 35), aged (approximately 60) and long-lived (more than 75). The investigation overall reported the following: As age increased, observed TCR beta diversity per million T cells dropped in a roughly linear way, and a significant reduction was already evident by age approximately 40. Because donor CMV infection status was unknown, age-related changes in expanded clonotypes were potentially confounded. Estimates of total diversity based on one million sequenced T cells were considered lower bounds and underestimates. Because profiling used bulk unsorted PBMCs, naive and antigen-experienced compartments could not be compared conclusively. Compared with the aged group, the long-lived group had more naive CD4+ T cells, fewer expanded clones and increased TCR diversity, a pattern suggesting age selection. A strong correlation was found between observed TCR beta diversity and the percentage of naive T cells measured by flow cytometry.

To prepare the library, 5' RACE was applied. These reads were obtained on an Illumina HiSeq 2500. The second PCR ran for roughly 6 to 11 cycles and used a J-beta primer mix along with a sample-barcoded 5' primer. A unique molecular identifier was introduced onto each TCR beta cDNA molecule by a template-switch 5' adaptor carrying 12 random nucleotides. Each sample yielded at least 2.5 million CDR3-containing paired-end reads. All of the RNA was converted into first-strand cDNA using the Mint cDNA synthesis kit, with a TRBC-specific oligonucleotide serving as the primer. Following uracil-DNA glycosylase treatment, all cDNA underwent a first 18-cycle PCR with the universal primers M1SS and BC2_uni_R. The authors' analysis ran thus. Normalization of each sample was performed by random selection of 1 million high-quality reads, each carrying a distinct molecular identifier. Reads sharing molecular identifiers were discarded rather than binned into consensus sequences. MiTCR, set to a Q25 quality threshold and the strictest error-elimination algorithm, was used for CDR3 identification, clonotype clustering and error correction. A nonparametric unseen species model with Euler transformation was used to estimate a lower bound on total TCR beta diversity. Using fastp trimming at Q25 and MiXCR clonotype assembly, TCRdb reanalyzed the public sequencing data and kept in-frame beta chains. Rows with one shared CDR3 protein collapse into an entry with the most common genes and DNA. These V and J calls are TCRdb output, not the study's own analysis. The sample table contains some 880,000 distinct CDR3 sequences; only one count was recorded for around 34% of them. Of the sample, approximately 13% is held by the ten largest clones.

The rearranged segments are TRBV12-3 or TRBV12-4 and TRBJ2-1; the D gene is unclear. The sequencing input was blood. This receptor was obtained from a man aged 18 to 30 in good health. CDR3 reads: CASSSHGAYNEQFF. The nucleotide sequence is TGTGCCAGCAGTTCCCATGGGGCCTACAATGAGCAGTTCTTC.